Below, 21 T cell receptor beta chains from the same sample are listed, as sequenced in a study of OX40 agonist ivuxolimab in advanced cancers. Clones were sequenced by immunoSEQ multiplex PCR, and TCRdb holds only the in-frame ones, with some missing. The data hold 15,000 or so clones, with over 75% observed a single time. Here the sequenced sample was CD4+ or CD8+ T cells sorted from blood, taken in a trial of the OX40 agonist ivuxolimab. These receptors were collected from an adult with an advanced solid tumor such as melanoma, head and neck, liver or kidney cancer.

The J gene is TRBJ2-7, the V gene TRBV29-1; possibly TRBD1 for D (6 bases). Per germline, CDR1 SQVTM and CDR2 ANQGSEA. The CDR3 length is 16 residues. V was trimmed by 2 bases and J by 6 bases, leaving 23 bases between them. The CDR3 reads CSVENLGAGNPSEQYF. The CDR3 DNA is TGCAGCGTTGAAAATTTGGGGGCAGGGAACCCTTCCGAGCAGTACTTC.

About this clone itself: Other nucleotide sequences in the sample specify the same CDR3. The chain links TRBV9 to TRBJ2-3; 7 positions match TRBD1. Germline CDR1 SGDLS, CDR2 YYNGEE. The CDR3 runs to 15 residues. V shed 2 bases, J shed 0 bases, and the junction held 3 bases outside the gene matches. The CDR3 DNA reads TGTGCCAGCAGCGTCGAGGGGGCTAGCACAGATACGCAGTATTTT. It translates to CASSVEGASTDTQYF.

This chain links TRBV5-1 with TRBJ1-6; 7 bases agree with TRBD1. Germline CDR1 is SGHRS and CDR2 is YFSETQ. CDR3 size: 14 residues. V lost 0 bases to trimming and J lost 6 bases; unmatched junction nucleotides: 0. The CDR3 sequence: CASSLDRGNSPLHF. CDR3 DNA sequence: TGCGCCAGCAGCTTGGACAGGGGTAATTCACCCCTCCACTTT.

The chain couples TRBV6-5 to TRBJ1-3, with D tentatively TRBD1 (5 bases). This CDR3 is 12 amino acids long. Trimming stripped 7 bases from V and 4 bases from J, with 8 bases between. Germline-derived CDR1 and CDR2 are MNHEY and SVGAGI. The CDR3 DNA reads TGTGCCAGCACTCCAGGGGGAAACACCATATATTTT. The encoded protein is CASTPGGNTIYF.

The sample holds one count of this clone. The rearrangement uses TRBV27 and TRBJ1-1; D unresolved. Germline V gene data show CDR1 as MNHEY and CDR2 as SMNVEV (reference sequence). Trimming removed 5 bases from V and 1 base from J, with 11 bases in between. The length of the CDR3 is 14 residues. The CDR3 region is CASSPGMTNTEAFF. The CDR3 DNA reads TGTGCCAGCAGTCCAGGTATGACGAACACTGAAGCTTTCTTT.

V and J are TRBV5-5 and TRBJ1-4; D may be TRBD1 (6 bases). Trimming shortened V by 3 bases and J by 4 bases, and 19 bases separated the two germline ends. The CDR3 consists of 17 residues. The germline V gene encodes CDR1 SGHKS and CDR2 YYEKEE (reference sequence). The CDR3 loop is CASSWRQEFEINEKLFF. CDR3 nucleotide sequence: TGTGCCAGCAGCTGGAGACAGGAGTTTGAAATTAATGAAAAACTGTTTTTT. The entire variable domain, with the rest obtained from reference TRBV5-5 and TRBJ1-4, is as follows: DAGVTQSPTHLIKTRGQQVTLRCSPISGHKSVSWYQQVLGQGPQFIFQYYEKEERGRGNFPDRFSARQFPNYSSELNVNALLLGDSALYLCASSWRQEFEINEKLFFGSGTQLSVL.

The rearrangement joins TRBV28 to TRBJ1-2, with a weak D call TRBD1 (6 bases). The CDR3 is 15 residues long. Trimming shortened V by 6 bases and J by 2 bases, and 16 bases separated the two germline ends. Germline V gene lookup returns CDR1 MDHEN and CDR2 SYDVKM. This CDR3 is CASSDHTGINYGYTF. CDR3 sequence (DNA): TGTGCCAGCAGCGACCATACAGGGATAAACTATGGCTACACCTTC.

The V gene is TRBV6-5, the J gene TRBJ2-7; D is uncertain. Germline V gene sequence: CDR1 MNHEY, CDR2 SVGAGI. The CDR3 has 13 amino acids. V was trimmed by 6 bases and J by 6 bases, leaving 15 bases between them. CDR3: CASRDLGLGEQYF. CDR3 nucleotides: TGTGCCAGCAGAGACCTCGGGCTTGGCGAGCAGTACTTC.

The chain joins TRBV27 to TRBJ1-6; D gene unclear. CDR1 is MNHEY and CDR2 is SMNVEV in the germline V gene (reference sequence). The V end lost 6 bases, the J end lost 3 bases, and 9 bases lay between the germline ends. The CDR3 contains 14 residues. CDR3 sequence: CASRNRDYNSPLHF. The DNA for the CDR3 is TGTGCCAGCAGGAACAGAGACTATAATTCACCCCTCCACTTT.

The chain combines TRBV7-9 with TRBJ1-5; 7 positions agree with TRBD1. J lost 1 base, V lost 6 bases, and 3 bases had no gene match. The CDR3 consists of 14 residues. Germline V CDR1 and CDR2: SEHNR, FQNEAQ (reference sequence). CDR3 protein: CASRKTGSNQPQHF. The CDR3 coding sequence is TGTGCCAGCAGAAAGACAGGGAGCAATCAGCCCCAGCATTTT.

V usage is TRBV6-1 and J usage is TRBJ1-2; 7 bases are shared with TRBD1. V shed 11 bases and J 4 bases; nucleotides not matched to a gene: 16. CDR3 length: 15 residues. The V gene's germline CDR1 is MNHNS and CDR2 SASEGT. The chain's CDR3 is CAGEDRLTGGYGYTF. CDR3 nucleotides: TGTGCCGGGGAGGACAGGCTTACTGGGGGCTATGGCTACACCTTC.

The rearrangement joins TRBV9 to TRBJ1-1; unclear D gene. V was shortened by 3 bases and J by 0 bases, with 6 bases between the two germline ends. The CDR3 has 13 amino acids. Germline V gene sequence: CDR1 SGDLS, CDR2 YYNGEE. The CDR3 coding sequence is TGTGCCAGCAGCGAAGGTCTGAACACTGAAGCTTTCTTT. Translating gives CASSEGLNTEAFF.

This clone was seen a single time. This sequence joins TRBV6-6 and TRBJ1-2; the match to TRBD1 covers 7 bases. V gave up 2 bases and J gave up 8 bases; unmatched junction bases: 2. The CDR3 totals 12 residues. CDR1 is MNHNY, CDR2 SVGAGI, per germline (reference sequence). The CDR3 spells CASSYGTEGYTF. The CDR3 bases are TGTGCCAGCAGTTACGGGACAGAAGGCTACACCTTC.

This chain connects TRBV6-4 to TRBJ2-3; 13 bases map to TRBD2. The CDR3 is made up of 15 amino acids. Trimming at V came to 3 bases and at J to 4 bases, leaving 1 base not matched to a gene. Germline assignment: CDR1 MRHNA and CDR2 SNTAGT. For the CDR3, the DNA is TGTGCCAGCAGTGAAACTAGCGGGGGGGCAGATACGCAGTATTTT. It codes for CASSETSGGADTQYF.

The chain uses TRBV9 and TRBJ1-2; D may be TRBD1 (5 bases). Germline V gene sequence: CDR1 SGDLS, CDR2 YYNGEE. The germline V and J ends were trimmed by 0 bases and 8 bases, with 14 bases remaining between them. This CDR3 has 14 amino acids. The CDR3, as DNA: TGTGCCAGCAGCGTAGTCGGTGGGGCGAGGGGCTACACCTTC. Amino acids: CASSVVGGARGYTF. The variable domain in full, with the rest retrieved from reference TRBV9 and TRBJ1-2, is DSGVTQTPKHLITATGQRVTLRCSPRSGDLSVYWYQQSLDQGLQFLIQYYNGEERAKGNILERFSAQQFPDLHSELNLSSLELGDSALYFCASSVVGGARGYTFGSGTRLTVV.

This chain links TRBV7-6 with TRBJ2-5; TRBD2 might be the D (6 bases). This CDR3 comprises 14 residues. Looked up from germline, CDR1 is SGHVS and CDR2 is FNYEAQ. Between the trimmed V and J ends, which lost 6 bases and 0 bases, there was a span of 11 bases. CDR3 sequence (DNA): TGTGCCAGCAGGGGGAGGACATACCAAGAGACCCAGTACTTC. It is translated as CASRGRTYQETQYF. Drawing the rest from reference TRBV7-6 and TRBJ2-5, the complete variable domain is GAGVSQSPRYKVTKRGQDVALRCDPISGHVSLYWYRQALGQGPEFLTYFNYEAQQDKSGLPNDRFSAERPEGSISTLTIQRTEQRDSAMYRCASRGRTYQETQYFGPGTRLLVL.

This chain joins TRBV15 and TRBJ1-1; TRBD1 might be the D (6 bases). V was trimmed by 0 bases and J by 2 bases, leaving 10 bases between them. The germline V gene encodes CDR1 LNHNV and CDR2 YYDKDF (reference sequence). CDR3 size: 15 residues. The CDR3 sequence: CATSRDSGENTEAFF. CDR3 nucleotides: TGTGCCACCAGCAGAGACTCAGGGGAAAACACTGAAGCTTTCTTT.

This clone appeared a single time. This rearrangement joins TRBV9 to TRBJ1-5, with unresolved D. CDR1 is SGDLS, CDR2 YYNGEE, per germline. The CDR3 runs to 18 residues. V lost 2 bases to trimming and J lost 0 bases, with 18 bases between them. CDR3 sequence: CASSVDRRRIYSNQPQHF. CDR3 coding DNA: TGTGCCAGCAGCGTCGACCGCAGGCGCATTTATAGCAATCAGCCCCAGCATTTT.

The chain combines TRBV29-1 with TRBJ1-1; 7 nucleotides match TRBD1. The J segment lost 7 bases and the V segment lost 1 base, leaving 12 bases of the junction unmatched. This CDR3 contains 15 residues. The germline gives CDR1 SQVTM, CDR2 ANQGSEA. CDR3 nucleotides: TGCAGCGTTGAAGGAGGGGGCAGATTCGGGAGTGAAGCTTTCTTT. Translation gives CSVEGGGRFGSEAFF.

CDR3 DNA: TGTGCCAGCAGCAACCCTAGCGGGGGGGATCTTAGCAATGAGCAGTTCTTC. Encoded protein: CASSNPSGGDLSNEQFF. V and J are TRBV7-8 and TRBJ2-1; 12 bases map to TRBD2. The CDR3 consists of 17 residues. Germline CDR1 and CDR2: SGHVS and FQNEAQ. With 5 bases clipped from V and 6 bases from J, the junction kept 11 bases outside the gene matches.

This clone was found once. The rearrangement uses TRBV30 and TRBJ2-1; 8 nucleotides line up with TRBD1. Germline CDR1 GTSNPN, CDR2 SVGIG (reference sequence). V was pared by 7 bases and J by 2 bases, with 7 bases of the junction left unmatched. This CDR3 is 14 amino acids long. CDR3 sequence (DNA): TGTGCCTTGGAGACAGGGGTCGCCTACAATGAGCAGTTCTTC. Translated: CALETGVAYNEQFF. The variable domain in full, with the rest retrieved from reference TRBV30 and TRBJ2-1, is SQTIHQWPATLVQPVGSPLSLECTVEGTSNPNLYWYRQAAGRGLQLLFYSVGIGQISSEVPQNLSASRPQDRQFILSSKKLLLSDSGFYLCALETGVAYNEQFFGPGTRLTVL.